This T cell receptor (beta chain) is from a study of response to subunit inactivated influenza vaccine. Findings and limits, study-wide: The authors proposed limited new T cell recruitment per seasonal influenza vaccination.

A single record per CDR3 protein comes from TCRdb applying MiXCR to the RT-PCR reads. The repertoire holds 500,000 to 650,000 distinct CDR3 sequences, with around 8% as singletons. This clonotype has more than one count but fewer than ten. Its antigen remains unknown. The CDR3 spans 14 residues. CDR1 is SGHRS and CDR2 is YFSETQ in the germline V gene. V gave up 0 bases and J gave up 2 bases, with 8 bases separating them. The chain joins TRBV5-1 to TRBJ1-2; D unresolved. The origin of this receptor is a man aged 45 to 70 who received an inactivated influenza vaccine. Sequencing was performed on PBMCs from blood, taken about 23 months after vaccination. CDR3 bases: TGCGCCAGCAGCTTGGATTCCGGGAACTATGGCTACACCTTC. Translated: CASSLDSGNYGYTF.